This T cell receptor (beta chain) was documented in a study of blood T cell repertoires in COVID-19. Germline V gene lookup returns CDR1 PRHDT and CDR2 FYEKMQ (reference sequence). The CDR3 is 16 amino acids. V gave up 5 bases and J gave up 4 bases, with 21 bases separating them. Sequencing was performed with immunoSEQ multiplex PCR; in TCRdb, only in-frame clones are kept and a portion is missing. This repertoire shows about 38,000 clones, around 85% found once; its top ten account for around 4.9%. Sample: peripheral blood. The receptor was derived from a man aged 50-60 years with active COVID-19. The genes are TRBV13 and TRBJ2-7, with unresolved D. The CDR3 coding sequence is TGTGCCAGCAGCCCTCTAAAGGAGAGTATACTATACGAGCAGTACTTC. It translates to CASSPLKESILYEQYF.